Listed here are 25 T cell receptor beta chains from one sample, sequenced in a study of shared clonotypes between healthy human individuals. Clones were read by immunoSEQ multiplex PCR, and TCRdb kept only the in-frame ones, dropping some. The sample has some 2,000,000 clones; about 95% are singletons. Cells designated naive CD8 were CD45RO-negative and were positively selected for CCR7, with terminally differentiated effector memory CD45RA+ cells excluded. The source material was naive CD8+ T cells sorted from blood. These receptors came from a man between 18 and 35 years old in good health.

This rearrangement joins TRBV2 to TRBJ2-1; TRBD2 matches at 8 bases. Looked up from germline, CDR1 is SNHLY and CDR2 is FYNNEI. Losses at the gene ends were 5 bases for V and 7 bases for J; bases not matched to a gene: 13. The CDR3 totals 16 residues. CDR3: CASSHHSGGPSNEQFF. The DNA for the CDR3 is TGTGCCAGCAGTCACCACTCGGGAGGGCCAAGTAATGAGCAGTTCTTC.

This chain joins TRBV5-1 and TRBJ2-7, with D unresolved. V lost 7 bases, J lost 3 bases, and 14 bases lay in between. This CDR3 comprises 13 residues. Germline V gene data show CDR1 as SGHRS and CDR2 as YFSETQ. The CDR3: CASAVGFNYEQYF. CDR3 DNA: TGCGCCAGCGCCGTCGGGTTCAACTACGAGCAGTACTTC.

The chain recombines TRBV7-9 with TRBJ2-5, with 12 bases matching TRBD2. The CDR3 runs to 13 residues. V was pared by 6 bases and J by 4 bases, with 0 bases of the junction left unmatched. Germline-derived CDR1 and CDR2 are SEHNR and FQNEAQ (reference sequence). The CDR3 here is CASRTSGRETQYF. The CDR3 DNA reads as TGTGCCAGCAGGACTAGCGGGAGAGAGACCCAGTACTTC.

This chain connects TRBV7-8 to TRBJ2-7; D not resolved. The V and J ends lost 1 base and 6 bases respectively, with 13 bases between them. Germline V gene data show CDR1 as SGHVS and CDR2 as FQNEAQ. The CDR3 sequence is 14 residues long. The CDR3 nucleotides read TGTGCCAGCAGCTTAGAGGCATCCCTTAGCGAGCAGTACTTC. Amino acid sequence: CASSLEASLSEQYF.

The V call is TRBV14, the J call TRBJ2-3, with D unresolved. The CDR3 runs 15 residues. Germline CDR1 SGHDN, CDR2 FVKESK. V shed 0 bases and J shed 0 bases, with 7 bases lying between them. For the CDR3, the DNA is TGTGCCAGCAGCCAAGATTCCTTTAGCACAGATACGCAGTATTTT. Its translation: CASSQDSFSTDTQYF.

The rearrangement joins TRBV6-8 to TRBJ2-3; D not certain. V lost 5 bases and J 9 bases, leaving 12 bases between the germline ends. Germline assignment: CDR1 MNHGY and CDR2 SAAAGT. This CDR3 is 12 amino acids long. The CDR3 sequence is CASSPTTPTQYF. The CDR3 DNA reads as TGTGCCAGCAGTCCCACGACACCGACGCAGTATTTT.

This clone was recorded only once. The CDR3 spells CAISDQGFTDTQYF. CDR3 sequence (DNA): TGTGCCATCAGTGATCAGGGGTTCACAGATACGCAGTATTTT. The chain couples TRBV10-3 to TRBJ2-3; D perhaps matches TRBD1 (6 bases). The germline V gene encodes CDR1 ENHRY and CDR2 SYGVKD. The CDR3 runs 14 residues. V was shortened by 3 bases and J by 2 bases, with 9 bases between the two germline ends.

V is TRBV6-4 and J is TRBJ2-7; D could derive from TRBD1 or TRBD2 (5 bases each). The CDR3 is made up of 17 amino acids. The germline V gene has CDR1 MRHNA and CDR2 SNTAGT. V was pared by 0 bases and J by 3 bases, with 18 bases between. This CDR3 reads CASSDSRGPGLDYEQYF. The CDR3 DNA reads TGTGCCAGCAGTGACTCGAGGGGTCCAGGTTTAGACTACGAGCAGTACTTC.

The rearrangement links TRBV2 to TRBJ2-7; D remains unclear. The CDR3 is made up of 12 amino acids. The germline gives CDR1 SNHLY, CDR2 FYNNEI. V gave up 4 bases and J gave up 3 bases, with 7 bases separating them. CDR3 in DNA: TGTGCCAGCAGTGTTTTAGTCTACGAGCAGTACTTC. This encodes CASSVLVYEQYF.

V usage is TRBV7-3 and J usage is TRBJ2-1, with 15 bases matching TRBD2. The CDR3 totals 15 residues. CDR1 SGHTA and CDR2 FQGTGA come from the germline V gene. J gave up 9 bases and V 5 bases, and 5 bases lay outside the gene matches. CDR3 sequence: CASSLGTSGGSEQFF. The CDR3 bases are TGTGCCAGCAGCCTCGGGACTAGCGGGGGGAGTGAGCAGTTCTTC.

The chain couples TRBV27 to TRBJ2-7, with TRBD1 matching 11 bases. V dropped 5 bases and J dropped 4; count of bases not matched to a gene: 7. Germline V gene data show CDR1 as MNHEY and CDR2 as SMNVEV (reference sequence). The CDR3 is 15 amino acids. The CDR3 reads CASSGQGQGGYEQYF. CDR3 nucleotides: TGTGCCAGCAGTGGCCAGGGACAGGGGGGTTACGAGCAGTACTTC.

V and J are TRBV4-1 and TRBJ1-1, with a tentative D call TRBD1 (5 bases). The CDR3 totals 15 residues. V was shortened by 4 bases and J by 3 bases, with 15 bases between the two germline ends. Germline V gene data show CDR1 as MGHRA and CDR2 as YSYEKL. The CDR3 spells CASSLGVTDDTEAFF. The CDR3 region has the DNA TGCGCCAGCAGCCTAGGGGTAACGGATGACACTGAAGCTTTCTTT.

Turning to this clone: This CDR3 is also generated by other DNA sequences in the sample. This chain uses TRBV28 with TRBJ1-1, with 7 nucleotides matching TRBD1. V was pared by 6 bases and J by 4 bases, with 5 bases of the junction left unmatched. CDR1 is MDHEN and CDR2 is SYDVKM in the germline V gene. This CDR3 contains 13 residues. This CDR3 is CASSLTGRTEAFF. CDR3 in DNA: TGTGCCAGCAGCCTGACAGGGCGCACTGAAGCTTTCTTT.

This clone was recorded a few times. The V call is TRBV27, the J call TRBJ1-2; 7 positions match TRBD1. V trimming: 6 bases; J trimming: 8 bases; junction bases outside the gene matches: 21. The CDR3 is 17 amino acids. From germline, CDR1 is MNHEY and CDR2 SMNVEV (reference sequence). The CDR3 DNA follows: TGTGCCAGCAGCCGTAGACAGGGCTTTCCCCCTCTCTGGGGCTACACCTTC. The encoded protein is CASSRRQGFPPLWGYTF.

The chain carries TRBV4-3 and TRBJ2-1; 7 nucleotides line up with TRBD2. Germline V lookup: CDR1 LGHNA, CDR2 YSLEER. V was pared by 0 bases and J by 3 bases, with 11 bases of the junction left unmatched. The CDR3 has 18 amino acids. The CDR3 bases are TGCGCCAGCAGCCAAGAACGACCGGGCGGGAGCAACTACAATGAGCAGTTCTTC. Protein: CASSQERPGGSNYNEQFF.

V gene TRBV28 combines with J gene TRBJ1-5; D unresolved. V gave up 8 bases and J gave up 2 bases, with 4 bases separating them. The CDR3 has 11 residues. Germline V gene lookup returns CDR1 MDHEN and CDR2 SYDVKM. The chain's CDR3 is CASGGNQPQHF. The CDR3 DNA follows: TGTGCCAGCGGGGGCAATCAGCCCCAGCATTTT.

The J gene is TRBJ2-7, the V gene TRBV30, with D perhaps matching TRBD1 (6 bases). V was clipped by 0 bases and J by 3 bases, with 21 bases between them. The CDR3 sequence is 17 residues long. Germline V gene data show CDR1 as GTSNPN and CDR2 as SVGIG (reference sequence). This CDR3 reads CAWSVWSAGRGFYEQYF. Written as DNA, the CDR3 is TGTGCCTGGAGTGTATGGTCTGCGGGCAGGGGATTCTACGAGCAGTACTTC.

The chain recombines TRBV23-1 with TRBJ1-4, with 7 bases lining up with TRBD1. TRBV23-1 is given ORF status, its function remaining uncertain. This CDR3 has 15 residues. V was pared by 8 bases and J by 8 bases, with 14 bases of the junction left unmatched. This chain's CDR3 is CASRLTGDAGEKLFF. The DNA for the CDR3 is TGCGCCAGCCGCTTAACAGGGGACGCTGGCGAAAAACTGTTTTTT.

Worth noting for this clone: The same CDR3 also results from other DNA sequences found in this sample. The genes are TRBV29-1 and TRBJ2-2, with D possibly TRBD1 on 6 matching bases. The CDR3 runs to 13 residues. The ends were cut back, 4 bases at V and 2 bases at J, with 8 bases in the middle. The germline CDR1 and CDR2 sequences are SQVTM and ANQGSEA. The DNA of the CDR3 is TGCAGCGTTGGTGGGGGCAACACCGGGGAGCTGTTTTTT. Its translation: CSVGGGNTGELFF.

On this clone: This CDR3 is also generated by other DNA sequences in the sample. The chain carries TRBV7-9 and TRBJ2-7; 7 nucleotides line up with TRBD1. V dropped 7 bases and J dropped 4; count of bases not matched to a gene: 4. Germline loops: CDR1 SEHNR, CDR2 FQNEAQ (reference sequence). This CDR3 has 12 residues. The CDR3 sequence is CASTPGGYEQYF. CDR3 nucleotides: TGTGCCAGCACCCCAGGGGGATACGAGCAGTACTTC.

The chain carries TRBV27 and TRBJ2-5, with 7 bases that match TRBD2. Germline loops: CDR1 MNHEY, CDR2 SMNVEV (reference sequence). V shed 8 bases and J 2 bases; nucleotides not matched to a gene: 17. The length of the CDR3 is 17 residues. CDR3 sequence (DNA): TGTGCCAGCCGCCAAGTCGGTTGGCTAGCGGATCAAGAGACCCAGTACTTC. The encoded protein is CASRQVGWLADQETQYF.

The chain uses TRBV27 and TRBJ1-5, with a possible D match to TRBD1 (5 bases). The V and J ends lost 1 base and 2 bases respectively, with 12 bases between them. This CDR3 contains 16 residues. Germline CDR1 and CDR2: MNHEY and SMNVEV (reference sequence). Here the CDR3 reads CASSLWGGMGNQPQHF. Here the CDR3 DNA reads TGTGCCAGCAGTTTATGGGGGGGAATGGGCAATCAGCCCCAGCATTTT.

The chain uses TRBV4-3 and TRBJ2-7, with TRBD2 matching 12 bases. The length of the CDR3 is 16 residues. Germline V gene data show CDR1 as LGHNA and CDR2 as YSLEER. V was clipped by 3 bases and J by 3 bases; unmatched bases: 6. CDR3 sequence reads: CASSQIGLAGIYEQYF. For the CDR3, the DNA is TGCGCCAGCAGCCAGATAGGACTAGCGGGAATCTACGAGCAGTACTTC.

V usage is TRBV6-5 and J usage is TRBJ2-5; 8 bases agree with TRBD2. CDR1 is MNHEY and CDR2 is SVGAGI in the germline V gene. The CDR3 loop spans 16 amino acids. V shed 0 bases and J 7 bases; nucleotides not matched to a gene: 10. The CDR3 loop is CASSYSGSGARVTQYF. CDR3 sequence (DNA): TGTGCCAGCAGTTACTCGGGTAGCGGGGCCCGGGTGACCCAGTACTTC.

The chain recombines TRBV2 with TRBJ1-6; tentatively, D is TRBD1 (5 bases). In germline, CDR1 is SNHLY, CDR2 FYNNEI. The CDR3 totals 16 residues. Trimming removed 3 bases at V and 8 bases at J, with 17 bases between. The CDR3: CASSEVLGLADSPLHF. Written as DNA, the CDR3 is TGTGCCAGCAGTGAGGTCCTGGGACTGGCTGATTCACCCCTCCACTTT.